This T cell receptor (beta chain) was recorded in a study of response to subunit inactivated influenza vaccine. Study findings and constraints: Every seasonal influenza vaccination brings in few new T cells, the authors suggested.

V lost 0 bases and J lost 2, with 8 bases in between. The germline V gene has CDR1 SGHAT and CDR2 FQNNGV. The CDR3 spans 15 residues. TCRdb reprocessed the RT-PCR reads with MiXCR, giving one entry per CDR3 protein. The table has under 800,000 distinct CDR3 sequences, approximately 15% seen once. About this clonotype itself: The antigen is not known.

This material consisted of PBMCs from blood, taken roughly 2 weeks before vaccination. The clonotype originates from a middle-aged man who received an inactivated influenza vaccine. The rearrangement uses TRBV11-2 and TRBJ1-5; no firm D call. This CDR3 reads CASSLDWGGNQPQHF. As DNA, the CDR3 is TGTGCCAGCAGCTTAGATTGGGGAGGCAATCAGCCCCAGCATTTT.